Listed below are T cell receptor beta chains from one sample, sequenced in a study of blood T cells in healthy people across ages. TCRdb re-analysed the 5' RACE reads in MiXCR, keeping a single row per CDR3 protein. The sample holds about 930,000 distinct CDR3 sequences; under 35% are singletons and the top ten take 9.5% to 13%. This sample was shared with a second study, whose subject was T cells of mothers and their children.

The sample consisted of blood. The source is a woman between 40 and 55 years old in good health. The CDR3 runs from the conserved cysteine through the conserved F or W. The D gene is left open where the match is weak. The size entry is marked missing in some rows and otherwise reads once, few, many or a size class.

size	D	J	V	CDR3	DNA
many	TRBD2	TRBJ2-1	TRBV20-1	CSASPASGGYNEQFF	TGCAGTGCTAGTCCCGCTAGCGGGGGTTACAATGAGCAGTTCTTC
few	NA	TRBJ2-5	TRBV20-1	CSVWTSGETQYF	TGCAGTGTTTGGACGTCTGGGGAGACCCAGTACTTC
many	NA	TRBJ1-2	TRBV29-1	CSVGADGNYGYTF	TGCAGCGTTGGGGCAGACGGTAACTATGGCTACACCTTC
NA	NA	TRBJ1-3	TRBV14	CASSQGSVTGNTIYF	TGTGCCAGCAGCCAAGGGTCCGTGACTGGAAACACCATATATTTT
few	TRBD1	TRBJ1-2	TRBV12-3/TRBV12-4	CASSASPAGQGSYGYTF	TGTGCCAGCAGTGCCTCCCCCGCCGGACAGGGGTCGTATGGCTACACCTTC
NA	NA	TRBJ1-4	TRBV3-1	CASRAPTLNEKLFF	TGTGCCAGCAGGGCCCCCACCCTTAATGAAAAACTGTTTTTT
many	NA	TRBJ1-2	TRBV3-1	CASSQATGAGGYTF	TGTGCCAGCAGCCAAGCGACGGGCGCGGGTGGCTACACCTTC
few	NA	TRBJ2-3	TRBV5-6	CASSWTGRADTQYF	TGTGCCAGCAGCTGGACAGGGAGGGCAGATACGCAGTATTTT
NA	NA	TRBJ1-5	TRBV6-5	CASRSGALSAWPQHF	TGTGCCAGCAGGTCCGGGGCCCTATCAGCTTGGCCCCAGCATTTT
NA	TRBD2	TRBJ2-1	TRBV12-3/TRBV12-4	CASSLIAGALEQFF	TGTGCCAGCAGTCTAATAGCGGGGGCCCTTGAGCAGTTCTTC
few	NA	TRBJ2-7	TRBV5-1	CASSLGADRSYEQYF	TGCGCCAGCAGCTTGGGGGCGGACCGCTCCTACGAGCAGTACTTC
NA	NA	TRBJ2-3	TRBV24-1	CATSVTGTTDTQYF	TGTGCCACCAGTGTAACAGGCACCACAGATACGCAGTATTTT
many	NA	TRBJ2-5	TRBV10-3	CAGGFGGTQYF	TGTGCCGGCGGATTTGGGGGGACCCAGTACTTC
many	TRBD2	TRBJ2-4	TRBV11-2	CASSLNRGGLQNIQYF	TGTGCCAGCAGCTTAAATCGCGGGGGGCTCCAAAACATTCAGTACTTC
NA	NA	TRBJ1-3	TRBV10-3	CAISEGSRGSGNTIYF	TGTGCCATCAGTGAGGGTTCCCGGGGGTCTGGAAACACCATATATTTT
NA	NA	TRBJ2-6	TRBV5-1	CATLNGANVQTF	TGCGCCACCCTGAATGGGGCCAACGTCCAGACTTTC
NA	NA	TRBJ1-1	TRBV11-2	CASSLGLGANTEAFF	TGTGCCAGCAGCTTAGGCCTGGGGGCGAACACTGAAGCTTTCTTT
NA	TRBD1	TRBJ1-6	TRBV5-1	CASSLGQGRGNSPLHF	TGCGCCAGCAGCTTGGGACAGGGGAGGGGCAATTCACCCCTCCACTTT
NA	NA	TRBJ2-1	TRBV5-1	CASSFREVSASEQFF	TGCGCCAGCAGCTTCCGAGAGGTGAGTGCCAGTGAGCAGTTCTTC
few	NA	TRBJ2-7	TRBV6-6	CAGSYSRGIDEQYF	TGTGCCGGCAGTTACTCTCGGGGTATCGACGAGCAGTACTTC
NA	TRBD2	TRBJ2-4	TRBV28	CASSLWPGGYGKNIQYF	TGTGCCAGCAGTTTATGGCCGGGGGGGTACGGCAAAAACATTCAGTACTTC
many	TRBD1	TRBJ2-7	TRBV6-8	CASAGQDYEQYF	TGTGCCAGCGCGGGACAGGATTACGAGCAGTACTTC
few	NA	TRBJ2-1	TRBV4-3	CASSRETHGGQFF	TGCGCCAGCAGCCGCGAGACCCATGGCGGGCAGTTCTTC
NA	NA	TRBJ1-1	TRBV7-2	CASSFRQSNTEAFF	TGTGCCAGCAGCTTTCGACAGTCGAACACTGAAGCTTTCTTT
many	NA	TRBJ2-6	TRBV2	CASSDRGIHSSGANVLTF	TGTGCCAGCAGTGATCGGGGGATACACTCCTCTGGGGCCAACGTCCTGACTTTC
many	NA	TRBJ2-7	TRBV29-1	CSVEGLQGSYEQYF	TGCAGCGTTGAGGGCCTACAGGGTTCCTACGAGCAGTACTTC
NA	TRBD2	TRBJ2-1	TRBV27	CASSYDGLAGSQSSYNEQFF	TGTGCCAGCAGTTATGACGGACTAGCGGGGAGCCAGAGCTCCTACAATGAGCAGTTCTTC
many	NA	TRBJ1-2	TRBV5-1	CASSTGLEANYGYTF	TGCGCCAGCAGCACCGGACTGGAAGCTAACTATGGCTACACCTTC
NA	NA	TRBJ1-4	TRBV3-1	CASSQESEKLFF	TGTGCCAGCAGCCAAGAGAGTGAAAAACTGTTTTTT
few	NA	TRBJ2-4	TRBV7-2	CASSLGASLAKNIQYF	TGTGCCAGCAGCTTAGGGGCCAGCCTAGCCAAAAACATTCAGTACTTC
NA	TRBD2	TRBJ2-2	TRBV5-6	CASSLTSGGNTGELFF	TGTGCCAGCAGCTTAACAAGCGGGGGAAACACCGGGGAGCTGTTTTTT
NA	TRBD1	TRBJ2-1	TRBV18	CASTPGQGGNEQFF	TGTGCCAGCACACCAGGACAGGGGGGCAATGAGCAGTTCTTC
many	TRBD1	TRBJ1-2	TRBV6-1	CASRGGGSYGYTF	TGTGCCAGCAGGGGAGGGGGCAGCTATGGCTACACCTTC
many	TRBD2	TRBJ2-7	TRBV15	CATSGRLAGLYEQYF	TGTGCCACCAGCGGCAGACTAGCGGGGCTTTACGAGCAGTACTTC
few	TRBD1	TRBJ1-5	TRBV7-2	CASSPDRGNGQPQHF	TGTGCCAGCAGCCCGGACAGGGGGAACGGTCAGCCCCAGCATTTT
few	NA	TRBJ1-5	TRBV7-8	CASSSIRVGQPQHF	TGTGCCAGCAGCTCAATTAGGGTCGGTCAGCCCCAGCATTTT
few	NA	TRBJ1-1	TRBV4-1	CASSHRPQEHMNTEAFF	TGCGCCAGCAGCCATCGGCCCCAGGAGCACATGAACACTGAAGCTTTCTTT
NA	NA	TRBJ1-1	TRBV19	CASTRKLRGGHTEAFF	TGTGCCAGTACCAGGAAACTCAGGGGAGGTCACACTGAAGCTTTCTTT
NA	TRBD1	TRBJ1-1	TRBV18	CASSPDRRPDRGDTEAFF	TGTGCCAGCTCACCCGACAGACGACCCGACAGGGGGGACACTGAAGCTTTCTTT
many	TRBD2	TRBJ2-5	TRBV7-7	CASSSGGAAETQYF	TGTGCTAGCAGCTCCGGGGGGGCGGCAGAGACCCAGTACTTC